This is a list of T cell receptor beta chains from one sample in a study of T cell responses to AZD1222 COVID-19 vaccine. Some clones are missing from TCRdb's copy, which holds only in-frame ones; the method was immunoSEQ multiplex PCR. The sample holds 150,000 or so clones, around 92% seen once. The sample was peripheral blood, taken 28 days after the second AZD1222 dose. Source of these receptors: an adult who received the AZD1222 COVID-19 vaccine. CDR3s leave out the opening cysteine and the closing phenylalanine or tryptophan. The order of the fields is CDR3 protein, V gene.

ASSYSVLAGAETQY	TRBV6-5
ASSDGTNQPQH	TRBV6-4
ASSLMVAGELNQPQH	TRBV28
AWRVWDWEGGYGYT	TRBV30
ASSVGDGNQPQH	TRBV9
SVVRGQTEAF	TRBV29-1
ASSFSTDSIYEQY	TRBV5-4
ASSLGGSGNTIY	TRBV7-9
ASSSLILGAPDTEAF	TRBV5-6
ASSDGGWNSPLH	TRBV25-1
ASSWGGGERVQPQH	TRBV28
ASSSRTGTEQY	TRBV7-8
ASRISGDRNEQF	TRBV28
ASSTTGQGAYEKLF	TRBV5-6
ASSLGTGSGNTIY	TRBV5-1
ASSYGTGEADTQY	TRBV6-6
ASSLASGGRSYEQY	TRBV5-1
ASSRFSVSTDTQY	TRBV7-9
ASSLAGTGIYEQY	TRBV28
ASTLVGPNYNEQF	TRBV28
ASSGTASDSGNTIY	TRBV27
ASRGPVNSPLH	TRBV19
ASSLPGQGVVEQY	TRBV6-6
ASSFSRDNLH	TRBV27
ASSSRGTSGTDTQY	TRBV5-4
ASSSRTGNQPQH	TRBV5-8
ASRPGQGNTGELF	TRBV5-4
ASSRTDRNNSPLH	TRBV28
ASSPRPRGLGQNTEAF	TRBV7-8
ASSQDSQETQY	TRBV4-3
ASSLGGGTDTQY	TRBV27
ASSLTSGRGNEQF	TRBV7-2
ASSWTGELF	TRBV19
ASSLSSYEQY	TRBV7-9
ASSYSGGTGELF	TRBV6-5
ASKETDYQPQH	TRBV6-5
ASSYLPPRATGELF	TRBV6-2/TRBV6-3
ASSQPRPLQGAQH	TRBV6-2/TRBV6-3
SARTRGFGV	TRBV20-1
STGAGSGYGYT	TRBV29-1
ASSVDRATGELF	TRBV9
ASSLLAVGGAGELF	TRBV6-5
ASSQENEQF	TRBV4-2
ASSPPGGRGYT	TRBV11-1
ASRVDRMNTEAF	TRBV2
ASLPSGANYGYT	TRBV5-5
ASSIGSGGYSNQPQH	TRBV19